The next 16 T cell receptor beta chains were all read from a single sample in a study of blood T cell repertoires in COVID-19. TCRdb's table, derived via immunoSEQ multiplex PCR, lists solely in-frame clones and lacks some. The sample records 220,000 or so clones, 85% to 90% being singletons. The material sequenced was PBMCs or T cells enriched from blood (not recorded which). These receptors were taken from a woman between 18 and 30 years old in a cohort exposed to, infected with or recovered from COVID-19 (not recorded which).

The chain joins TRBV7-9 to TRBJ2-1; maybe TRBD1 (5 bases). The CDR3 has 16 amino acids. The germline gives CDR1 SEHNR, CDR2 FQNEAQ (reference sequence). The ends were cut back, 5 bases at V and 3 bases at J, with 17 bases in the middle. The CDR3: CASSPRQGMGYNEQFF. The CDR3 DNA follows: TGTGCCAGCAGCCCGAGGCAGGGTATGGGCTACAATGAGCAGTTCTTC.

This clone was picked up one time. The V and J genes are TRBV2 and TRBJ2-1, with D possibly being TRBD1 (6 bases). The CDR3 consists of 12 residues. Germline CDR1 reads SNHLY; CDR2 reads FYNNEI. Trimming removed 9 bases at V and 6 bases at J, with 12 bases between. The CDR3 sequence is CASQDRPNEQFF. CDR3 coding DNA: TGTGCCAGTCAAGACAGGCCCAATGAGCAGTTCTTC.

About this clone itself: Other DNA sequences in this specimen translate into the identical CDR3. The CDR3 nucleotides are TGCGCCAGCAGCCTAGGGACAGGGAACACTGAAGCTTTCTTT. This codes for CASSLGTGNTEAFF. The chain has TRBV5-1 and TRBJ1-1; TRBD1 agrees at 8 bases. The CDR3 is 14 amino acids. Germline V gene sequence: CDR1 SGHRS, CDR2 YFSETQ. Germline trimming cut 4 bases from V and 1 base from J; bases unmatched to any gene: 3. The entire variable domain, with the rest obtained from reference TRBV5-1 and TRBJ1-1, is as follows: KAGVTQTPRYLIKTRGQQVTLSCSPISGHRSVSWYQQTPGQGLQFLFEYFSETQRNKGNFPGRFSGRQFSNSRSEMNVSTLELGDSALYLCASSLGTGNTEAFFGQGTRLTVV.

The V and J genes are TRBV15 and TRBJ2-1, with D perhaps matching TRBD2 (6 bases). Germline V gene sequence: CDR1 LNHNV, CDR2 YYDKDF (reference sequence). V was clipped by 1 base and J by 6 bases, with 16 bases between them. The CDR3 spans 16 residues. The CDR3 loop is CATSRGGTPRPNEQFF. The CDR3 DNA reads as TGTGCCACCAGCAGAGGCGGGACCCCAAGGCCCAATGAGCAGTTCTTC.

This clone is medium-sized in the sample. This sequence joins TRBV20-1 and TRBJ2-2, with 10 bases matching TRBD2. After removal of 3 bases from V and 7 bases from J, the junction contained 8 bases not matched to a gene. CDR1 is DFQATT and CDR2 is SNEGSKA in the germline V gene (reference sequence). This CDR3 contains 15 residues. CDR3 protein: CSASNSGRANGELFF. CDR3 in DNA: TGCAGTGCTAGTAACAGCGGGAGGGCCAACGGGGAGCTGTTTTTT.

The V gene is TRBV28, the J gene TRBJ1-2; D is unclear. CDR3 size: 14 residues. V lost 4 bases and J lost 2, with 11 bases in between. Germline CDR1 and CDR2: MDHEN and SYDVKM. The CDR3 reads CASSSRGDNYGYTF. CDR3 nucleotides: TGTGCCAGCAGTTCACGGGGTGACAACTATGGCTACACCTTC.

The gene calls are TRBV28 and TRBJ2-4; TRBD2 matches at 9 bases. Germline lookup yields CDR1 MDHEN and CDR2 SYDVKM. V was pared by 6 bases and J by 0 bases, with 15 bases of the junction left unmatched. This CDR3 is 19 amino acids long. The CDR3 region is CASRPHLNSGRIAKNIQYF. CDR3 in DNA: TGTGCCAGCAGGCCCCACCTTAATAGCGGGAGAATAGCCAAAAACATTCAGTACTTC. The whole variable domain, filled in from reference TRBV28 and TRBJ2-4, reads DVKVTQSSRYLVKRTGEKVFLECVQDMDHENMFWYRQDPGLGLRLIYFSYDVKMKEKGDIPEGYSVSREKKERFSLILESASTNQTSMYLCASRPHLNSGRIAKNIQYFGAGTRLSVL.

This chain joins TRBV2 and TRBJ2-7, with a possible D match to TRBD1 (6 bases). The length of the CDR3 is 12 residues. Trimming took 8 bases from V and 0 from J, leaving 8 bases between them. Germline CDR1 SNHLY, CDR2 FYNNEI. CDR3 protein: CASGGDSYEQYF. The CDR3 DNA reads as TGTGCCAGCGGGGGCGACTCCTACGAGCAGTACTTC. The full variable domain, completed using reference TRBV2 and TRBJ2-7, is EPEVTQTPSHQVTQMGQEVILRCVPISNHLYFYWYRQILGQKVEFLVSFYNNEISEKSEIFDDQFSVERPDGSNFTLKIRSTKLEDSAMYFCASGGDSYEQYFGPGTRLTVT.

The chain carries TRBV19 and TRBJ2-7; 9 bases match TRBD2. Germline CDR1 LNHDA, CDR2 SQIVND (reference sequence). This CDR3 spans 14 amino acids. V lost 7 bases, J lost 0 bases, and 4 bases stayed unmatched. Here the CDR3 DNA reads TGTGCCAGTAAGGCTAGCGGGGACTCCTACGAGCAGTACTTC. Translating it yields CASKASGDSYEQYF. The entire variable domain, with the rest obtained from reference TRBV19 and TRBJ2-7, is as follows: DGGITQSPKYLFRKEGQNVTLSCEQNLNHDAMYWYRQDPGQGLRLIYYSQIVNDFQKGDIAEGYSVSREKKESFPLTVTSAQKNPTAFYLCASKASGDSYEQYFGPGTRLTVT.

This clone was picked up one time. This chain joins TRBV6-2 or TRBV6-3 and TRBJ1-1; D may be TRBD1 (6 bases). This CDR3 is built from 14 residues. CDR1 MNHEY and CDR2 SVGEGT come from the germline V gene. The germline V and J ends were trimmed by 5 bases and 5 bases, with 15 bases remaining between them. The CDR3 DNA reads TGTGCCAGCAGTCAAATACAGGGACTAACTGAAGCTTTCTTT. It encodes CASSQIQGLTEAFF.

The rearrangement joins TRBV6-5 to TRBJ1-3; weak D call: TRBD1 (5 bases). The CDR3 is 15 amino acids. Looked up from germline, CDR1 is MNHEY and CDR2 is SVGAGI. Trimming took 6 bases from V and 2 from J, leaving 14 bases between them. The CDR3: CASSLTESAGNTIYF. The CDR3 DNA sequence: TGTGCCAGCAGCCTGACAGAGTCCGCTGGAAACACCATATATTTT.

The chain has TRBV7-9 and TRBJ1-5; 7 nucleotides match TRBD1. The CDR3 sequence is 13 residues long. V gave up 8 bases and J gave up 3 bases; unmatched junction bases: 4. CDR1 is SEHNR and CDR2 is FQNEAQ in the germline V gene (reference sequence). This CDR3 reads CASQGQPNQPQHF. The DNA for the CDR3 is TGTGCCAGCCAGGGACAGCCCAATCAGCCCCAGCATTTT.

The gene calls are TRBV23-1 and TRBJ2-1, with a weak D call TRBD2 (5 bases). TRBV23-1 is an ORF, and what it does is uncertain. Trimming left V 7 bases short and J 5 bases short, with 15 bases between. This CDR3 region has 14 residues. CDR3 protein: CASTEPDGDNEQFF. Here the CDR3 DNA reads TGCGCCAGCACGGAGCCGGACGGGGACAATGAGCAGTTCTTC.

V is TRBV2 and J is TRBJ2-5, with 9 bases lining up with TRBD2. After removal of 5 bases from V and 5 bases from J, the junction contained 6 bases not matched to a gene. The CDR3 spans 14 residues. CDR1 and CDR2 from the germline V gene are SNHLY and FYNNEI. For the CDR3, the DNA is TGTGCCAGCAGTCCGGGACTAGCATCGGAGACCCAGTACTTC. Translated, it gives CASSPGLASETQYF.

The V and J genes are TRBV2 and TRBJ2-2; D is perhaps TRBD1 (6 bases). Between the trimmed V and J ends, which lost 9 bases and 5 bases, there was a span of 13 bases. The length of the CDR3 is 13 residues. CDR1 is SNHLY, CDR2 FYNNEI, per germline. The chain's CDR3 is CARQGQETGELFF. The DNA for the CDR3 is TGTGCCAGGCAGGGGCAGGAAACCGGGGAGCTGTTTTTT. The whole variable domain, filled in from reference TRBV2 and TRBJ2-2, reads EPEVTQTPSHQVTQMGQEVILRCVPISNHLYFYWYRQILGQKVEFLVSFYNNEISEKSEIFDDQFSVERPDGSNFTLKIRSTKLEDSAMYFCARQGQETGELFFGEGSRLTVL.

The chain couples TRBV30 to TRBJ1-2, with D possibly being TRBD1 (5 bases). Germline loops: CDR1 GTSNPN, CDR2 SVGIG (reference sequence). The V end was cut by 3 bases, the J end by 5 bases, with 7 bases between. The CDR3 loop spans 11 amino acids. The CDR3 DNA follows: TGTGCCTGGAGCACAGGTTATGGCTACACCTTC. Translating gives CAWSTGYGYTF.